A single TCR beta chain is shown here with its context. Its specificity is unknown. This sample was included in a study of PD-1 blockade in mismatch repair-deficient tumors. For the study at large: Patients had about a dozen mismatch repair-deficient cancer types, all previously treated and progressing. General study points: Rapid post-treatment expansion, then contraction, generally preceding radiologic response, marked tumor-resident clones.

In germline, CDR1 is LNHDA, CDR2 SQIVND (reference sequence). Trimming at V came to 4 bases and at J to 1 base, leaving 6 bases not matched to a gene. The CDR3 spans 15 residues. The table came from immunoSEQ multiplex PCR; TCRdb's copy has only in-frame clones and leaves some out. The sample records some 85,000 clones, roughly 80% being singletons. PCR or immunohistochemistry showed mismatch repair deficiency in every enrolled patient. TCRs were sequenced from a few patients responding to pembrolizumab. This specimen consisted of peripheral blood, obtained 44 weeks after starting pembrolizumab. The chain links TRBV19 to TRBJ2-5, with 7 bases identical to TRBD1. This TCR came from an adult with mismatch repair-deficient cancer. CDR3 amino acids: CASSKTGWSQETQYF. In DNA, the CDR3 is TGTGCCAGTAGTAAGACAGGGTGGTCCCAAGAGACCCAGTACTTC.